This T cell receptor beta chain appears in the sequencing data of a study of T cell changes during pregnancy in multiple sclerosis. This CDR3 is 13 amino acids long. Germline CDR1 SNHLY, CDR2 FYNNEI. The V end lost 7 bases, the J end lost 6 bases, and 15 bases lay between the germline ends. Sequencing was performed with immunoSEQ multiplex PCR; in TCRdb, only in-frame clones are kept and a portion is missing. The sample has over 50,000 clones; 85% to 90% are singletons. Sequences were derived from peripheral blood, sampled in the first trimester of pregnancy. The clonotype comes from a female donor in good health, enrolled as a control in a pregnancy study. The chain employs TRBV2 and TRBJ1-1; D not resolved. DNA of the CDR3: TGTGCCAGCAATGTGGGAGGGCAGGCTGAAGCTTTCTTT. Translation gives CASNVGGQAEAFF.